These T cell receptor beta chains were read from a single sample in a study of cytomegalovirus exposure and HLA in healthy donors. Using immunoSEQ multiplex PCR, the repertoire was profiled, and TCRdb retains in-frame clones only, with some absent. The sample carries approximately 89,000 clones, 75% to 80% recorded once. Sequences were obtained from PBMCs. The receptors were gathered from a man aged 30-40 years in good health and CMV-seronegative. The CDR3 runs from the conserved cysteine through the conserved F or W. Each record gives: clone size, J gene, D gene, V gene, CDR3 DNA, CDR3 protein. The D gene is left open where the match is weak. Rows give clone size only sometimes, using once, few, many, or a class for an expanded clone.

NA	TRBJ1-1	NA	TRBV4-3	TGCGCCAGCAGCCCTTCGGGGGGAGGAGGCACTGAAGCTTTCTTT	CASSPSGGGGTEAFF
NA	TRBJ2-2	NA	TRBV6-5	TGTGCCAGCAGTTACAGGGGGAGAACCGGGGAGCTGTTTTTT	CASSYRGRTGELFF
NA	TRBJ1-1	NA	TRBV7-2	TGTGCCAGCAGCCCCTCGGGAGCGAACACTGAAGCTTTCTTT	CASSPSGANTEAFF
NA	TRBJ2-1	NA	TRBV10-3	TGTGCCATCAGAGGACAGAATGAGCAGTTCTTC	CAIRGQNEQFF
NA	TRBJ2-7	NA	TRBV25-1	TGTGCCAGCAGTGAACTTCAGGGAACGGGCTACGAGCAGTACTTC	CASSELQGTGYEQYF
NA	TRBJ2-4	NA	TRBV10-2	TGCGCCAGCCTACAGGGAAACATTCAGTACTTC	CASLQGNIQYF
NA	TRBJ1-1	NA	TRBV6-5	TGTGCCAGCAGTTACCGCACGGTGGGCTTTCTTGAAGCTTTCTTT	CASSYRTVGFLEAFF
once	TRBJ1-2	TRBD1	TRBV11-1	TGTGCCAGCACCAAGGGCGGGACAGGGTATGGCTACACCTTC	CASTKGGTGYGYTF
NA	TRBJ2-5	NA	TRBV19	TGTGCCAGTAGTAATACGCGAGTCCCCAAGGAGACCCAGTACTTC	CASSNTRVPKETQYF
few	TRBJ1-3	TRBD1	TRBV5-8	TGTGCCAGCAGCCGCCCGACAGGGTGGAACACCATATATTTT	CASSRPTGWNTIYF
NA	TRBJ1-2	TRBD1	TRBV4-3	TGCGCCAGCAGCCAAGATGTAGGGGACAGGGACTATGGCTACACCTTC	CASSQDVGDRDYGYTF
NA	TRBJ1-2	NA	TRBV7-9	TGTGCCAGCCGAAGCGTCGGGTTAGCTAACTATGGCTACACCTTC	CASRSVGLANYGYTF
NA	TRBJ2-3	NA	TRBV18	TGTGCCAGCTCACCGCCCACGACTAGACCAAACACAGATACGCAGTATTTT	CASSPPTTRPNTDTQYF
NA	TRBJ2-5	NA	TRBV6-1	TGTGCCAGCAGTGCCCAGGGGCAGTTCGCAGAGACCCAGTACTTC	CASSAQGQFAETQYF
NA	TRBJ1-1	NA	TRBV19	TGTGCCAGTAGTGCCCGCCTAGGGGGTACTGAAGCTTTCTTT	CASSARLGGTEAFF
NA	TRBJ2-6	NA	TRBV5-6	TGTGCCAGCAGCTTGGGTGGCCAACCATCTGGGGCCAACGTCCTGACTTTC	CASSLGGQPSGANVLTF
NA	TRBJ2-7	TRBD2	TRBV13	TGTGCCAGCAGCTTGAGCGGGGGTGGACGGTACGAGCAGTACTTC	CASSLSGGGRYEQYF
NA	TRBJ1-4	NA	TRBV19	TGTGCCAGCACAGGATACGAAAAACCGTTTTTT	CASTGYEKPFF
once	TRBJ1-2	TRBD1	TRBV7-9	TGTGCCAGCAGCTTAGGGACAGGGAGGTATGGCTACACCTTC	CASSLGTGRYGYTF
NA	TRBJ2-1	NA	TRBV18	TGTGCCAGCTCACCGCAGGGGCTCTCCTACAATGAGCAGTTCTTC	CASSPQGLSYNEQFF
NA	TRBJ2-1	TRBD2	TRBV2	TGTGCCAGCAGGGGACTAGCGGGACGTCTCAATGAGCAGTTCTTC	CASRGLAGRLNEQFF
NA	TRBJ2-3	TRBD2	TRBV10-3	TGTGCCATCAGTGCCGCGGGAGGGCCTGCAGATACGCAGTATTTT	CAISAAGGPADTQYF
once	TRBJ2-3	TRBD1	TRBV2	TGTGCCAGCAGTAACAGGGGAAATACGCAGTATTTT	CASSNRGNTQYF
few	TRBJ2-2	TRBD2	TRBV4-2	TGTGCCAGCAGCAAAGGGATTTGGACTAGCGGGGACACCGGGGAGCTGTTTTTT	CASSKGIWTSGDTGELFF
NA	TRBJ2-7	NA	TRBV6-5	TGTGCCAGCAGGGCGGGACAGATCTACGAGCAGTACTTC	CASRAGQIYEQYF
NA	TRBJ2-7	NA	TRBV19	TGTGCCAGTAGTATGGCCGCTGGACAGACCTACGAGCAGTACTTC	CASSMAAGQTYEQYF
NA	TRBJ2-5	NA	TRBV30	TGTGCCTGGAGTGACGGTAGGACCCAGTACTTC	CAWSDGRTQYF
NA	TRBJ1-1	TRBD1	TRBV19	TGTGCCAGTAGTGCCAGACAGGGACGTTACGGCGAAGCTTTCTTT	CASSARQGRYGEAFF
NA	TRBJ2-7	NA	TRBV9	TGTGCCAGCAGCGTGGTTCCGAGCGGCTACGAGCAGTACTTC	CASSVVPSGYEQYF
NA	TRBJ1-2	TRBD1	TRBV4-1	TGCGCCAGCAGCCAAGGGGGACAGGGACCCTATGGCTACACCTTC	CASSQGGQGPYGYTF
NA	TRBJ1-2	TRBD1	TRBV6-5	TGTGCCAGCAGGCCGGAGGGGGCGCTTAGCCATGGCTACACCTTC	CASRPEGALSHGYTF
NA	TRBJ2-7	NA	TRBV6-5	TGTGCCAGCAGTTACTTGGAAGAGGGCGAGCAGTACTTC	CASSYLEEGEQYF
NA	TRBJ2-2	NA	TRBV4-1	TGCGCCAGCAGCCAAGCCCGAACAACGAACACCGGGGAGCTGTTTTTT	CASSQARTTNTGELFF
NA	TRBJ1-2	NA	TRBV7-9	TGTGCCAGCAGCTCGGACAGCGGCTATGGCTACACCTTC	CASSSDSGYGYTF
NA	TRBJ2-7	NA	TRBV6-7	TGTGCCAGCAGTTACTTTAGCGGATTCTACGAGCAGTACTTC	CASSYFSGFYEQYF
NA	TRBJ2-1	NA	TRBV28	TGTGCCAGCAGTAGATACCCGATCGGGGGCTACAATGAGCAGTTCTTC	CASSRYPIGGYNEQFF
NA	TRBJ2-1	TRBD2	TRBV5-6	TGTGCCAGCAGCTTCGGATTTTCCTACGGTAGCGGGGGGCGAAAGCAGTTCTTC	CASSFGFSYGSGGRKQFF
NA	TRBJ2-3	TRBD2	TRBV7-2	TGTGCCAGCAGCCGGACTAGCGGGGGACTCGGGCATACGCAGTATTTT	CASSRTSGGLGHTQYF
NA	TRBJ2-2	NA	TRBV28	TGTGCCACCCTAAGACAGGCGAAGAACACCGGGGAGCTGTTTTTT	CATLRQAKNTGELFF
NA	TRBJ1-2	NA	TRBV5-1	TGCGCCAGCAGCTTGGCGGCAGGGGTTTCGTATGGCTACACCTTC	CASSLAAGVSYGYTF
NA	TRBJ2-7	NA	TRBV6-5	TGTGCCAGCAGTTACGGGCGGGGGCGGAGCTCCTACGAGCAGTACTTC	CASSYGRGRSSYEQYF
NA	TRBJ1-4	TRBD1	TRBV28	TGTGCCAGCAGTTTAACGGTTGCTGCAGGGGGGGAAAAACTGTTTTTT	CASSLTVAAGGEKLFF
few	TRBJ2-4	TRBD1	TRBV29-1	TGCAGCGTCAACCCCGGACAGGGGGTGAACATTCAGTACTTC	CSVNPGQGVNIQYF
NA	TRBJ2-7	TRBD1	TRBV28	TGTGCCAGCATCCGGACAGGGGGCGCTTACGAGCAGTACTTC	CASIRTGGAYEQYF
NA	TRBJ2-7	NA	TRBV14	TGTGCCAGCAGCCAATGGGCCAGGGACTACGAGCAGTACTTC	CASSQWARDYEQYF
NA	TRBJ2-7	NA	TRBV7-9	TGTTCCAGCAGCCAGGGGAACGACTACGAGCAGTACTTC	CSSSQGNDYEQYF